A selection of T cell receptor beta chains follows, all from one sample in a study of PD-1 blockade in classical Hodgkin lymphoma. TCRdb's table, derived via immunoSEQ multiplex PCR, lists solely in-frame clones and lacks some. The top ten hold roughly 15% of the sample, which has tens of thousands of clones, around 91% seen once. The source was peripheral blood mononuclear cells (PBMCs), collected at baseline. The receptors stem from a human donor with classical Hodgkin lymphoma. Both conserved end residues are part of each CDR3. The order of the fields is J gene, V gene, clone size, D gene, CDR3 DNA, CDR3 protein. The D gene is left open where the match is weak. Clone size is shown for a subset of rows, as once, few, many or a class of expanded clone.

>TRBJ1-3|TRBV6-5|.|.
TGTGCCAGCAGTTACGGCAGGTTCTCTGGAAACACCATATATTTT
CASSYGRFSGNTIYF
>TRBJ2-7|TRBV25-1|.|.
TGTGCCAGCAGTGAATATCCAGTTTCCTACGAGCAGTACTTC
CASSEYPVSYEQYF
>TRBJ1-2|TRBV5-6|.|.
TGTGCCAGCAGCCTTACGGGTAGCTTTGATGGCTACACCTTC
CASSLTGSFDGYTF
>TRBJ1-1|TRBV9|.|.
TGTGCCAGCAGCGTAACAGGGTCGAACACTGAAGCTTTCTTT
CASSVTGSNTEAFF
>TRBJ2-5|TRBV11-2|.|TRBD1
TGTGCCAGCAGTCTTGGGGGTAGACAGGGTGTTAGGCAGACCCAGTACTTC
CASSLGGRQGVRQTQYF
>TRBJ1-1|TRBV15|.|.
TGTGCCACCAGCAGAGATGCTTCAGGTGAAGCTTTCTTT
CATSRDASGEAFF
>TRBJ1-5|TRBV6-1|.|TRBD1
TGTGCCAGCGTATGGAGGAGACAGGGGGATCAGCCCCAGCATTTT
CASVWRRQGDQPQHF
>TRBJ2-2|TRBV4-1|.|.
TGCGCCAGCAGCCCACGACAGGAACCAACGAACACCGGGGAGCTGTTTTTT
CASSPRQEPTNTGELFF
>TRBJ1-6|TRBV5-4|.|TRBD1
TGTGCCAGCAGTTCATGGATTACAGGGGTCAATTCACCCCTCCACTTT
CASSSWITGVNSPLHF
>TRBJ2-1|TRBV14|.|TRBD2
TGTGCCAGCAGCCCGGGACTAGCGGGGGGCAATGAGCAGTTCTTC
CASSPGLAGGNEQFF
>TRBJ2-1|TRBV7-9|.|.
TGTGCCAGCAGCGTGGAGGGGCTGAGCAATGAGCAGTTCTTC
CASSVEGLSNEQFF
>TRBJ2-7|TRBV6-5|.|.
TGTGCCAGCAGTTACTCCGGGACGCAGTACTTC
CASSYSGTQYF
>TRBJ1-1|TRBV7-6|.|.
TGTGCCAGCAGCTTTAGGGGATCGAACACTGAAGCTTTCTTT
CASSFRGSNTEAFF
>TRBJ1-5|TRBV28|.|TRBD1
TGTGCCAGCAGTTACAGGGGAGGTCAGCCCCAGCATTTT
CASSYRGGQPQHF
>TRBJ1-1|TRBV7-9|.|.
TGTGCCAGCAGCTTAGGGACACGGCAGGGGAGAAACACTGAAGCTTTCTTT
CASSLGTRQGRNTEAFF
>TRBJ2-1|TRBV5-1|.|.
TGCGCCAGCAGCCGAACGAGGGCAGAGAGCTCCTACAATGAGCAGTTCTTC
CASSRTRAESSYNEQFF
>TRBJ1-6|TRBV7-3|.|TRBD1
TGTGCCAGCAGCTTAGGACAGGGCTTTAATTCACCCCTCCACTTT
CASSLGQGFNSPLHF
>TRBJ1-5|TRBV19|.|.
TGTGCCAGTACCTCCGATGGCTGGGGTTTAAGTCAGCCCCAGCATTTT
CASTSDGWGLSQPQHF
>TRBJ2-7|TRBV4-1|once|.
TGCGCCAGCAGCCAAGATCCACTAGCCTTCTACGAGCAGTACTTC
CASSQDPLAFYEQYF
>TRBJ2-1|TRBV19|.|TRBD2
TGTGCCAGTAGTCCGGCGGGAGCCTACAATGAGCAGTTCTTC
CASSPAGAYNEQFF
>TRBJ2-7|TRBV30|.|.
TGTGCCTGGAGTCAATCCCACGAGCAGTACTTC
CAWSQSHEQYF
>TRBJ2-7|TRBV6-5|once|TRBD1
TGTGCCAGCCGCGACAGGGTGAAGGGGAAATACGAGCAGTACTTC
CASRDRVKGKYEQYF
>TRBJ1-3|TRBV6-1|.|.
TGTGCCACCCGAGTTAGCTCTGGAAACACCATATATTTT
CATRVSSGNTIYF
>TRBJ2-1|TRBV7-3|.|.
TGTGCCAGCAGCTCTCATTCGGCAGGCCTAGATGAGCAGTTCTTC
CASSSHSAGLDEQFF
>TRBJ1-1|TRBV10-3|.|.
TGTGCCATCAGGAACAGGGATGGCATGAACACTGAAGCTTTCTTT
CAIRNRDGMNTEAFF
>TRBJ2-3|TRBV15|.|TRBD2
TGTGCCACCAGCGGCGTCCTAGCGGGGGGAATAGATACGCAGTATTTT
CATSGVLAGGIDTQYF
>TRBJ1-2|TRBV27|.|.
TGTGCCACCGCTACCAACTATGGCTACACCTTC
CATATNYGYTF
>TRBJ2-2|TRBV2|.|.
TGTGCCGTCGAAGGAAAAGGAACTAGGGCCAACACCGGGGAGCTGTTTTTT
CAVEGKGTRANTGELFF
>TRBJ2-5|TRBV5-1|.|TRBD2
TGCGCCAGCAGGACTGGCGGGGGGGCAGAGACCCAGTACTTC
CASRTGGGAETQYF
>TRBJ2-7|TRBV30|.|.
TGTGCCTGGAGTGTAGGGGGGTTCGACGAGCAGTACTTC
CAWSVGGFDEQYF
>TRBJ1-4|TRBV25-1|.|.
TGTGCCAGCACTGGGACCGGGGACATGTACGTCGGAAAACTGTTTTTT
CASTGTGDMYVGKLFF
>TRBJ2-1|TRBV11-3|.|TRBD2
TGTGCCAGCAGCCCTTTTGCGGGGGGGTTCAATGAGCAGTTCTTC
CASSPFAGGFNEQFF
>TRBJ2-5|TRBV9|.|.
TGTGCCAGCAGCGTAGGAGGGACCAATCAAGAGACCCAGTACTTC
CASSVGGTNQETQYF
>TRBJ1-5|TRBV27|.|.
TGTGCCAGCAGTCCTCAGGTTAAGGATCAGCCCCAGCATTTT
CASSPQVKDQPQHF
>TRBJ1-4|TRBV27|.|TRBD1
TGTGCCAGCAGTACAAACCTCAGGGGGCCTAGAAAACTGTTTTTT
CASSTNLRGPRKLFF
>TRBJ1-4|TRBV6-5|.|.
TGTGCCAGCAGCTCAGGGTCTAGCGAAAAACTGTTTTTT
CASSSGSSEKLFF
>TRBJ1-2|TRBV30|.|.
TGTGCCTGGAGCGCGGTTCACTATGGCTACACCTTC
CAWSAVHYGYTF
>TRBJ1-6|TRBV25-1|.|.
TGTGCCAGCAGTAACCGGCTCGGGACTGGTCATTCACCCCTCCACTTT
CASSNRLGTGHSPLHF
>TRBJ1-4|TRBV5-4|.|.
TGTGCCAGCAGCTTGTCTTTCGGTAATGAAAAACTGTTTTTT
CASSLSFGNEKLFF
>TRBJ2-3|TRBV5-6|.|.
TGTGCCAGCAGATACGCAGGGCAAGGCACAGATACGCAGTATTTT
CASRYAGQGTDTQYF
>TRBJ1-1|TRBV6-4|.|.
TGTGCCAGCAGTGCAGAATGGATGGGCAGGTTGAACACTGAAGCTTTCTTT
CASSAEWMGRLNTEAFF
>TRBJ2-3|TRBV28|.|.
TGTGCCAGCGTTCAGGATAGACCAGATACGCAGTATTTT
CASVQDRPDTQYF
>TRBJ2-1|TRBV7-9|.|TRBD2
TGTGCCAGCAGCTTCTATTTAGCGGGGGACTACAATGAGCAGTTCTTC
CASSFYLAGDYNEQFF
>TRBJ2-2|TRBV18|.|.
TGTGCCAGCTCACCAGAAGGGACCGGGGAGCTGTTTTTT
CASSPEGTGELFF
>TRBJ1-1|TRBV29-1|.|.
TGCAGCGCGAGACAAGTTTATTACACTGAAGCTTTCTTT
CSARQVYYTEAFF
>TRBJ2-7|TRBV27|.|TRBD2
TGTGCCAGCAGTTATGGGGGGGGGTTATACGAGCAGTACTTC
CASSYGGGLYEQYF
>TRBJ2-1|TRBV21-1|few|.
TGTGCCAGCAGCAAATCCGGGGGGCACCAAACCTACAATGAGCAGTTCTTC
CASSKSGGHQTYNEQFF
>TRBJ1-2|TRBV7-9|.|.
TGTGCCAGCAGCTCAGAGGAGTCGTCCACGCTCTATGGCTACACCTTC
CASSSEESSTLYGYTF
>TRBJ1-1|TRBV29-1|once|TRBD1
TGCAGCGGCCGGTCAGGGGGCATAAACACTGAAGCTTTCTTT
CSGRSGGINTEAFF
>TRBJ1-1|TRBV10-3|.|.
TGTGCCATCTTATCACCGGGATCTGAAGCTTTCTTT
CAILSPGSEAFF
>TRBJ2-2|TRBV29-1|.|TRBD1
TGCAGCGTTGAAGCGGGACAGGGGACCGGGGAGCTGTTTTTT
CSVEAGQGTGELFF
>TRBJ1-2|TRBV7-9|once|.
TGTGCCAGCAGCGTCAGAGGACCGCCAATTGGGGGCTACACCTTC
CASSVRGPPIGGYTF
>TRBJ2-5|TRBV7-9|.|.
TGTGCCAGCAGCCCGTTGGAGACCCAGTACTTC
CASSPLETQYF
>TRBJ1-6|TRBV4-1|.|.
TGCGCCAGCAGCCAAGTAATTGAAATGGGGGTCGATTCACCCCTCCACTTT
CASSQVIEMGVDSPLHF
>TRBJ1-2|TRBV2|.|.
TGTGCCAGCCCCAGTGGGCCTATACCTGATGGCTACACCTTC
CASPSGPIPDGYTF
>TRBJ2-3|TRBV5-6|once|.
TGTGCCAGCAGCTCTTGGGGTAGCAGGGGGGGAGTCACAGATACGCAGTATTTT
CASSSWGSRGGVTDTQYF
>TRBJ2-3|TRBV6-5|.|.
TGTGCCAGCAGTTATCTGGGACTCCTAATTGAGGATACGCAGTATTTT
CASSYLGLLIEDTQYF